This section outlines one T cell receptor (beta chain) sequence together with its context. What it binds is not known. Assay used: immunoSEQ multiplex PCR; TCRdb lists only in-frame clones, some missing. The sample holds over 85,000 clones; approximately 92% are singletons and the top ten take over 0.45%. This sample is part of a study of graft-versus-host responses after intestinal transplantation. Broader study findings: Present in recipient marrow, GvH clones included some that appeared first in ileum or blood.

This receptor was obtained from a human donor who received an intestinal transplant. This sample comprised unstimulated CD8+ T cells sorted from spleen or lymph node cells, obtained before intestinal transplant.

The CDR3 loop reads CAWSASGGAQETQYF. The CDR3, as DNA: TGTGCCTGGAGTGCTAGCGGGGGGGCTCAAGAGACCCAGTACTTC. This chain uses TRBV30 with TRBJ2-5, with 12 bases aligning to TRBD2. V shed 1 base, J shed 2 bases, and the junction held 2 bases outside the gene matches. This CDR3 is 15 amino acids long. CDR1 is GTSNPN, CDR2 SVGIG, per germline (reference sequence).